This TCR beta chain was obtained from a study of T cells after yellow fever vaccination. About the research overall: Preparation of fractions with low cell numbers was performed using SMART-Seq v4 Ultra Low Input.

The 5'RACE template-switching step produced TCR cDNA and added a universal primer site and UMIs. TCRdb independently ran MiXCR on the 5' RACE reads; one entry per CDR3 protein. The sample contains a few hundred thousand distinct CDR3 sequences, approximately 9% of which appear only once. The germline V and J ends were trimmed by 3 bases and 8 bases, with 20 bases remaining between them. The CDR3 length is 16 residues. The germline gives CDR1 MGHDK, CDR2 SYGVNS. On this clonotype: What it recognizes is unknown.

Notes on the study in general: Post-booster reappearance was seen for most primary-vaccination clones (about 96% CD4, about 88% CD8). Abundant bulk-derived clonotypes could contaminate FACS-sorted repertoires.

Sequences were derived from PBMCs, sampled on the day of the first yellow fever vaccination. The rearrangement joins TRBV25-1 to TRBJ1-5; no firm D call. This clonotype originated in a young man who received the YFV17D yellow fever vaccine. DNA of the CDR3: TGTGCCAGCAGTGATCTGGGTTATCGGGGTTTGGAGCCCCAGCATTTT. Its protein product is CASSDLGYRGLEPQHF.